Listed here are 20 T cell receptor beta chains from one sample, sequenced in a study of CD4 T cells in relation to SARS-CoV-2 and coronaviruses. These receptors have no known antigen. CD4+ T cells from unexposed donors were obtained before the COVID-19 pandemic (2011-2018). CD4+ T cells were isolated from the cells after around eleven days of culture. Data came from immunoSEQ multiplex PCR; TCRdb stores just in-frame clones and leaves some out. The top ten hold around 11% of the sample, which has 20,000 to 25,000 clones, around two thirds seen once. The sample taken for sequencing was CD4+ T cells from PBMCs, cultured in vitro. These receptors came from a human donor in good health.

The chain uses TRBV4-2 and TRBJ1-2; D unclear. The CDR3 contains 17 residues. Germline lookup yields CDR1 LGHNA and CDR2 YNFKEQ. V lost 4 bases and J 6 bases, leaving 24 bases between the germline ends. CDR3 region: CASSPRQDSVSGNGYTF. CDR3 bases: TGTGCCAGCAGCCCTCGCCAAGATAGTGTTTCGGGGAATGGCTACACCTTC.

This sequence joins TRBV7-9 and TRBJ2-1, with 10 nucleotides matching TRBD2. The CDR3 totals 15 residues. The V segment lost 1 base and the J segment 8 bases; nucleotides outside the gene matches: 5. CDR1 SEHNR and CDR2 FQNEAQ come from the germline V gene (reference sequence). CDR3 sequence: CASSLGLAGRDEQFF. The CDR3 DNA sequence: TGTGCCAGCAGCTTAGGACTAGCGGGTCGGGATGAGCAGTTCTTC.

The V gene is TRBV18, the J gene TRBJ1-2; weak D call: TRBD1 (5 bases). The CDR3 has 12 amino acids. Per germline, CDR1 KGHSH and CDR2 LQKENI. The V and J ends lost 3 bases and 6 bases respectively, with 8 bases between them. As DNA, the CDR3 is TGTGCCAGCTCACCGTCAGGGAATGGCTACACCTTC. Translating gives CASSPSGNGYTF.

The chain carries TRBV6-2 or TRBV6-3 and TRBJ2-2; D is ambiguous. The CDR3 length is 14 residues. Germline loops: CDR1 MNHEY, CDR2 SVGEGT. The ends were cut back, 0 bases at V and 4 bases at J, with 6 bases in the middle. Written as DNA, the CDR3 is TGTGCCAGCAGTTACTCGCCTGCCACCGGGGAGCTGTTTTTT. It specifies CASSYSPATGELFF.

V gene TRBV4-1 combines with J gene TRBJ1-3; 9 bases fit TRBD1. The germline CDR1 and CDR2 sequences are MGHRA and YSYEKL. The V and J ends lost 1 base and 7 bases, in that order; junction bases with no gene match: 5. This CDR3 contains 15 residues. Here the CDR3 DNA reads TGCGCCAGCAGCCAAGGGGACAGGGTTAAGAACACCATATATTTT. Translated: CASSQGDRVKNTIYF.

The V gene is TRBV10-3, the J gene TRBJ2-7; TRBD2 matches 10 bases. Germline CDR1 reads ENHRY; CDR2 reads SYGVKD. With V trimmed by 3 bases and J by 3 bases, 8 bases remained unmatched. The CDR3 is 16 amino acids. Here the CDR3 DNA reads TGTGCCATCAGTGATGTATCACTAGCGGGGAACTACGAGCAGTACTTC. Encoded protein: CAISDVSLAGNYEQYF.

This clone was picked up a small number of times. The gene calls are TRBV5-6 and TRBJ1-1, with D possibly being TRBD1 (6 bases). With 7 bases removed from V and 0 bases from J, the gap between germline ends came to 19 bases. Germline assignment: CDR1 SGHDT and CDR2 YYEEEE. The CDR3 consists of 16 residues. The CDR3 loop is CASLPLGQKLNTEAFF. CDR3 nucleotides: TGTGCCAGCCTCCCCTTAGGACAGAAATTGAACACTGAAGCTTTCTTT.

The DNA of the CDR3 is TGTGCCAGTAGTACGGACAACGGGGGCACGGGAAACACCATATATTTT. Translating it yields CASSTDNGGTGNTIYF. V usage is TRBV19 and J usage is TRBJ1-3; a possible D gene is TRBD1 (6 bases). CDR3 length equals 16 residues. Germline CDR1 LNHDA, CDR2 SQIVND (reference sequence). Trimming left V 4 bases short and J 4 bases short, with 17 bases between.

This chain joins TRBV6-5 and TRBJ1-2; TRBD1 might be the D (5 bases). Trimming left V 10 bases short and J 2 bases short, with 11 bases between. The V gene's germline CDR1 is MNHEY and CDR2 SVGAGI. CDR3 length equals 12 residues. This chain's CDR3 is CAIRAGNYGYTF. The CDR3 nucleotides are TGTGCCATCCGGGCAGGGAACTATGGCTACACCTTC.

There are a few counts of this clone. The chain couples TRBV19 to TRBJ1-2, with 8 bases that match TRBD1. This CDR3 has 15 amino acids. Germline V CDR1 and CDR2: LNHDA, SQIVND (reference sequence). V trimming: 5 bases; J trimming: 1 base; junction bases outside the gene matches: 6. CDR3 amino acids: CASSRQGTYNYGYTF. CDR3 nucleotides: TGTGCCAGTAGTCGACAGGGGACTTATAACTATGGCTACACCTTC. Looking up the rest from reference TRBV19 and TRBJ1-2 gives the full variable domain: DGGITQSPKYLFRKEGQNVTLSCEQNLNHDAMYWYRQDPGQGLRLIYYSQIVNDFQKGDIAEGYSVSREKKESFPLTVTSAQKNPTAFYLCASSRQGTYNYGYTFGSGTRLTVV.

The rearrangement uses TRBV4-2 and TRBJ2-4; D is perhaps TRBD1 (6 bases). The CDR3 sequence is 14 residues long. The germline gives CDR1 LGHNA, CDR2 YNFKEQ. The V and J ends lost 4 bases and 10 bases respectively, with 17 bases between them. CDR3 loop: CASSPGQLLPIQYF. CDR3 DNA: TGTGCCAGCAGCCCCGGACAGCTCCTGCCTATTCAGTACTTC.

The chain recombines TRBV11-3 with TRBJ1-3; the D is unclear. CDR3 size: 13 residues. Germline lookup yields CDR1 SGHNT and CDR2 YENEEA. V gave up 5 bases and J gave up 0 bases, with 5 bases separating them. The CDR3 nucleotides are TGTGCCAGCAGCCAACTCTCTGGAAACACCATATATTTT. This encodes CASSQLSGNTIYF.

The chain couples TRBV12-5 to TRBJ2-3; 9 bases agree with TRBD2. V lost 0 bases, J lost 4 bases, and 5 bases stayed unmatched. This CDR3 is built from 16 residues. Germline lookup yields CDR1 LGHNT and CDR2 FRNRAP. The CDR3 spells CASGLVIAGDADTQYF. CDR3 in DNA: TGTGCTAGTGGTTTGGTAATAGCGGGAGATGCAGATACGCAGTATTTT.

The V and J genes are TRBV18 and TRBJ2-7; 7 bases map to TRBD2. The CDR3 sequence is 14 residues long. V shed 6 bases and J 4 bases; nucleotides not matched to a gene: 9. Germline V lookup: CDR1 KGHSH, CDR2 LQKENI. The DNA for the CDR3 is TGTGCCAGCTCCCTTGGCGGGGAGGGGTACGAGCAGTACTTC. It codes for CASSLGGEGYEQYF.

This clone was seen just once. The genes are TRBV5-8 and TRBJ2-5; 9 bases are a match to TRBD2. Looked up from germline, CDR1 is SGHTS and CDR2 is YDEGEE. The V and J ends lost 0 bases and 0 bases, in that order; junction bases with no gene match: 0. The CDR3 contains 15 residues. CDR3: CASSLGLADQETQYF. The CDR3 region has the DNA TGTGCCAGCAGCTTGGGACTAGCGGACCAAGAGACCCAGTACTTC.

This clone was seen more than once but under ten times. The junction and the germline gene differ at one end; a read error may be behind it. The chain combines TRBV7-9 with TRBJ2-1; 7 positions agree with TRBD2. CDR3 length: 13 residues. CDR1 and CDR2 from the germline V gene are SEHNR and FQNEAQ (reference sequence). The CDR3 protein is CATSGDSYNEQFF. The DNA of the CDR3 is TGTGCCACCAGCGGGGATTCCTACAATGAGCAGTTCTTC.

The V call is TRBV7-8, the J call TRBJ2-1; no clear D gene. Trimming stripped 2 bases from V and 3 bases from J, with 11 bases between. The CDR3 loop spans 15 amino acids. Germline CDR1 is SGHVS and CDR2 is FQNEAQ. The CDR3 nucleotides are TGTGCCAGCAGCTTACTTATGCCCCTCTACAATGAGCAGTTCTTC. It codes for CASSLLMPLYNEQFF.

CDR3 DNA sequence: TGTGCCAGCAAAGATGCAGGGGGCCCTTTTAGCAATCAGCCCCAGCATTTT. This sequence encodes CASKDAGGPFSNQPQHF. This chain joins TRBV19 and TRBJ1-5; 8 bases fit TRBD1. The CDR3 sequence is 17 residues long. V was pared by 9 bases and J by 0 bases, with 13 bases of the junction left unmatched. Germline assignment: CDR1 LNHDA and CDR2 SQIVND (reference sequence).

The rearrangement joins TRBV7-2 to TRBJ2-7, with D uncertain. Trimming shortened V by 3 bases and J by 3 bases, and 9 bases separated the two germline ends. In germline, CDR1 is SGHTA, CDR2 FQGNSA. This CDR3 region has 13 residues. CDR3 loop: CASSLSPYYEQYF. As DNA, the CDR3 is TGTGCCAGCAGCTTGAGTCCCTACTACGAGCAGTACTTC.

This clone was recorded once. The V gene is TRBV9, the J gene TRBJ2-3; 12 nucleotides align to TRBD2. V lost 4 bases to trimming and J lost 1 base; unmatched junction nucleotides: 7. From germline, CDR1 is SGDLS and CDR2 YYNGEE. CDR3 length equals 17 residues. The CDR3 nucleotides read TGTGCCAGCAGCCCTCTAGCGGGAGGGATCGGCACAGATACGCAGTATTTT. Protein: CASSPLAGGIGTDTQYF. Combining the CDR3 with reference TRBV9 and TRBJ2-3 gives the whole variable domain DSGVTQTPKHLITATGQRVTLRCSPRSGDLSVYWYQQSLDQGLQFLIQYYNGEERAKGNILERFSAQQFPDLHSELNLSSLELGDSALYFCASSPLAGGIGTDTQYFGPGTRLTVL.